This T cell receptor (beta chain) originates from a study of blood T cell repertoires in COVID-19. Overall study context: From T cells, B-cell-depleted T cells, or PBMCs came the material, which was cDNA or gDNA.

As handled by the study authors: Reference gene primers were amplified, and this amplification served to estimate nucleated cell counts. Measured with immunoSEQ multiplex PCR; TCRdb has only the in-frame clones, and not every one. V, J and clone size were drawn from that table, and D and trimming were deduced from the DNA. The sample shows more than 25,000 clones, about nine tenths of them seen only once. Germline values: CDR1 SGHNT, CDR2 YYREEE (reference sequence). The CDR3 spans 16 residues. Unmatched junction bases numbered 16, after V lost 4 bases and J lost 7 bases. The sequenced sample consisted of peripheral blood. The source is a man between 45 and 60 years old with active COVID-19. The chain carries TRBV5-4 and TRBJ2-7, with TRBD1 identical over 8 bases. The CDR3 DNA is TGTGCCAGCAGCCCCGAATCCAGGACAGGGTCGGCTGAGCAGTACTTC. Translated: CASSPESRTGSAEQYF. Based on the CDR3 plus reference TRBV5-4 and TRBJ2-7, the full variable domain is ETGVTQSPTHLIKTRGQQVTLRCSSQSGHNTVSWYQQALGQGPQFIFQYYREEENGRGNFPPRFSGLQFPNYSSELNVNALELDDSALYLCASSPESRTGSAEQYFGPGTRLTVT.